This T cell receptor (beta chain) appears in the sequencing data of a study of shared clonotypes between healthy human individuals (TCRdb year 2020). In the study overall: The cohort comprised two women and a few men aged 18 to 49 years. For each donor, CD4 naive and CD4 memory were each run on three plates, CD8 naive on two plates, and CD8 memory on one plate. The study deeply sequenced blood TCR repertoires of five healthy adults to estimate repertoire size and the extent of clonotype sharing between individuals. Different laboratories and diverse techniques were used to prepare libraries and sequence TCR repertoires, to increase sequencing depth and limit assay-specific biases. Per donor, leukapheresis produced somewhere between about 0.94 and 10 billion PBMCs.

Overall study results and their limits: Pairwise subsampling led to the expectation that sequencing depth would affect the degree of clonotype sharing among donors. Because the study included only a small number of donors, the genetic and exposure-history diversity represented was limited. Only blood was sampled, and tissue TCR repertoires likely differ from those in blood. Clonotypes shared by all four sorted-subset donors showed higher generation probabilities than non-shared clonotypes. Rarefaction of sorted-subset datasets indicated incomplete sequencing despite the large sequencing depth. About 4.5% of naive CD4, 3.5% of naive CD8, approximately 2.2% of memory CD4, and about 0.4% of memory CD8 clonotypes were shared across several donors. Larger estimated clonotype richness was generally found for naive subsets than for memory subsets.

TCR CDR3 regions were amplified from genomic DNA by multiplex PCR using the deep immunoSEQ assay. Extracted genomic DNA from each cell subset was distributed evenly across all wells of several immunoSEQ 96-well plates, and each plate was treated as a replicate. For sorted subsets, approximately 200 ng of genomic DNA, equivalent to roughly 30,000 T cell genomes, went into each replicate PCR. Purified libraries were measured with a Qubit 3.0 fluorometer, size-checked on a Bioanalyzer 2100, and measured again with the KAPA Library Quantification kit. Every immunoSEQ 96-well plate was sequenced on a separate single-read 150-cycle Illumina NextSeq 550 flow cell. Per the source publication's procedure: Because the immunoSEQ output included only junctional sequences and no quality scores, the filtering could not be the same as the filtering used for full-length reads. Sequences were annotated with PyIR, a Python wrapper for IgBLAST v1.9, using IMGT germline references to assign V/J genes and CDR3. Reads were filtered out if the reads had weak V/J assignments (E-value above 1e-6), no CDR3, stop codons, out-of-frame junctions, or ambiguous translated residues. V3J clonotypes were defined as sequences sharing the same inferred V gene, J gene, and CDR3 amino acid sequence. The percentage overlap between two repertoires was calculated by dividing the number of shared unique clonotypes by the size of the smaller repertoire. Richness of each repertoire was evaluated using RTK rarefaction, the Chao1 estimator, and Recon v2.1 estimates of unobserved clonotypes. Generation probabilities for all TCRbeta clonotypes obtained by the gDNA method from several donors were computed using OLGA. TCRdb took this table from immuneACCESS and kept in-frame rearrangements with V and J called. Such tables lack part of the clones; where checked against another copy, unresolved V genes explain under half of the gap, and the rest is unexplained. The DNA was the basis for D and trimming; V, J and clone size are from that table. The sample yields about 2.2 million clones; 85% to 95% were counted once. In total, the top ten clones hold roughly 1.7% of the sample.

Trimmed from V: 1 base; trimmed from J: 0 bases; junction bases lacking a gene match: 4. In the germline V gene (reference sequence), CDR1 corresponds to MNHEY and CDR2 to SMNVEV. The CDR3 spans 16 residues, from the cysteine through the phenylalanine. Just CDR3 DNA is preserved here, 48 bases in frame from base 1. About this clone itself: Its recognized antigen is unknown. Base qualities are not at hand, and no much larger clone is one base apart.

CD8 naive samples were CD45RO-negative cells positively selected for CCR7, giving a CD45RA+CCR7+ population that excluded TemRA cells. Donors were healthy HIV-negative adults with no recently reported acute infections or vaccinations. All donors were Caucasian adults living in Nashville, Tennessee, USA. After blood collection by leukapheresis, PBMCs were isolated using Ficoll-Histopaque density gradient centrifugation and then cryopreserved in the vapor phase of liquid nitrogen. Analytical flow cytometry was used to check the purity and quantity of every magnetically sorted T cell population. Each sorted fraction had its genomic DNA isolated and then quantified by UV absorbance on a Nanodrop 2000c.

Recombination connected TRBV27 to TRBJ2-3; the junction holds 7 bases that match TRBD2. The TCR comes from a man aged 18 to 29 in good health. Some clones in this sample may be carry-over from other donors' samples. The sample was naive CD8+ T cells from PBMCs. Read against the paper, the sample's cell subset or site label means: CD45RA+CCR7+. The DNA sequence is TGTGCCAGCAGTTTATTACTAGCGATGAGCACAGATACGCAGTATTTT. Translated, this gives CASSLLLAMSTDTQYF.